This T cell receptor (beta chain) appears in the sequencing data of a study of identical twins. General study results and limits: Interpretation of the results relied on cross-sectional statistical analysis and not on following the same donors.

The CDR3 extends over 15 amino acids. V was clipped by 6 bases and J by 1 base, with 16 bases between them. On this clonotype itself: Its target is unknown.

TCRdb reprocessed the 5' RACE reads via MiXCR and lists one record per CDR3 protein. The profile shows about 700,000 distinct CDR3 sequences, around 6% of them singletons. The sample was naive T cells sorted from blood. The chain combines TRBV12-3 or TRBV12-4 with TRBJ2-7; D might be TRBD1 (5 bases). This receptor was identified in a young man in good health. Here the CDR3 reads CASSQTARVSYEQYF. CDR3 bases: TGTGCCAGCAGCCAGACAGCTCGCGTTTCCTACGAGCAGTACTTC.